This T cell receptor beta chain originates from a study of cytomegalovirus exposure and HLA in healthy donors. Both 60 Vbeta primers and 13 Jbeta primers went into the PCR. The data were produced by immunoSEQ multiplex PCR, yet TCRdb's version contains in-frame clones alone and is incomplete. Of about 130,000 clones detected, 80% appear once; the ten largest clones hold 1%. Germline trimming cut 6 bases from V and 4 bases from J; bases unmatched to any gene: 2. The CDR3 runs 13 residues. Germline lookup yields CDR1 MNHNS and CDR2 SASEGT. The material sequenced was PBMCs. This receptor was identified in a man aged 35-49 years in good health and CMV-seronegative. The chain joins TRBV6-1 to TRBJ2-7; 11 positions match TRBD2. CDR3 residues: CASRLAGEYEQYF. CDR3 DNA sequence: TGTGCCAGCAGACTAGCGGGAGAGTACGAGCAGTACTTC.